This T cell receptor beta chain stems from a study of T cell repertoires in cytomegalovirus infection. Study as a whole: Indications came from public TCR beta signatures; they pointed to CMV infection and to a matching HLA type.

On this clonotype: What it binds is unknown.

Overall study findings and caveats: Pooled public TCR beta family frequency picked out CMV carriers with the relevant HLA. Predominance within the ex vivo response was attributable to HLA-C-restricted CMV-specific TCR beta clonotypes.

This CDR3 contains 13 residues. Germline loops: CDR1 ENHRY, CDR2 SYGVKD. The junction had 4 bases not matched to a gene; V was cut back by 4 bases and J by 6 bases. From the reads, TCRdb called clonotypes with MiXCR, one entry per CDR3 protein. The sample includes 150,000 to 200,000 distinct CDR3 sequences, approximately 14% seen only once; the top ten take 27%. Sequencing was performed on PBMCs. The genes are TRBV10-3 and TRBJ1-1, with 8 nucleotides matching TRBD1. This TCR derives from a human donor in good health (CMV status not recorded). Some clones in this sample may be carry-over from other donors' samples. CDR3 region: CAISAGGASEAFF. The CDR3 coding sequence is TGTGCCATCAGTGCAGGGGGCGCGTCTGAAGCTTTCTTT.